This T cell receptor (beta chain) originates from a study of blood T cells in healthy people across ages. General study results and limits: Estimates drawn from one million T cells were deemed to understate diversity. The unsorted PBMCs prevented any conclusive comparison of naive versus antigen-experienced cells. The fall in TCR beta diversity per million T cells was roughly linear with age.

This clonotype has more than one count but fewer than ten. Its antigen is unidentified. CDR1 and CDR2 from the germline V gene are SEHNR and FQNEAQ (reference sequence). V shed 5 bases and J shed 7 bases, with 9 bases lying between them. This CDR3 is built from 11 residues. Together with a sample-barcoded 5' primer, a J-beta primer mix was included in a second PCR lasting about 7 to 11 cycles. A template-switch adaptor with 12 random nucleotides tagged each cDNA molecule. TCRdb called the 5' RACE reads again in MiXCR, with one record for every CDR3 protein. The data show roughly 1,700,000 distinct CDR3 sequences, 28% seen once.

Specimen: blood. The rearrangement links TRBV7-9 to TRBJ2-7; D unresolved. The receptor was derived from a woman aged 30 to 39 in good health. This chain's CDR3 is CASSPSLEQYF. The CDR3 DNA reads TGTGCCAGCAGCCCTTCCTTGGAGCAGTACTTC. The variable domain in full, completed from reference TRBV7-9 and TRBJ2-7, reads DTGVSQNPRHKITKRGQNVTFRCDPISEHNRLYWYRQTLGQGPEFLTYFQNEAQLEKSRLLSDRFSAERPKGSFSTLEIQRTEQGDSAMYLCASSPSLEQYFGPGTRLTVT.